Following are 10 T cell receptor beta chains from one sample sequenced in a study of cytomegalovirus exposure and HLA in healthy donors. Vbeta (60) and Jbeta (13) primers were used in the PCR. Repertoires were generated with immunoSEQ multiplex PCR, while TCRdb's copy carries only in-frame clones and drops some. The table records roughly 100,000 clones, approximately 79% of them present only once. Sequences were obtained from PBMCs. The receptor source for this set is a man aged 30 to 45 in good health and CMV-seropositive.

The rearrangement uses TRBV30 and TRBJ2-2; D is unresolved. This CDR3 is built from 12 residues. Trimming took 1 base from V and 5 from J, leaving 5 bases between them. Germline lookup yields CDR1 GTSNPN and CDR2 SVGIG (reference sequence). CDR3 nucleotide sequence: TGTGCCTGGAGTGCGGGTACCGGGGAGCTGTTTTTT. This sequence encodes CAWSAGTGELFF. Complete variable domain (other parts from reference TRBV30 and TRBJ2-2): SQTIHQWPATLVQPVGSPLSLECTVEGTSNPNLYWYRQAAGRGLQLLFYSVGIGQISSEVPQNLSASRPQDRQFILSSKKLLLSDSGFYLCAWSAGTGELFFGEGSRLTVL.

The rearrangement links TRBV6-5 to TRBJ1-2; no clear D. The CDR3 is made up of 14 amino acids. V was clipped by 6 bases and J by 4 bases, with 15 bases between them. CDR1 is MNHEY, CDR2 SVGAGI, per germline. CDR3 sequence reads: CASSRDFKGYGYTF. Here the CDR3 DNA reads TGTGCCAGCAGCCGGGATTTCAAGGGCTATGGCTACACCTTC.

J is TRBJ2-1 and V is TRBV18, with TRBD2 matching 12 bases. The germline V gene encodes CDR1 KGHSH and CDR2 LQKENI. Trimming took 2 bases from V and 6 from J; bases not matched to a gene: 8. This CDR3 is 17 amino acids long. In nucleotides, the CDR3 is TGTGCCAGCTCACCAGCTCTTACTAGCGGGGGGCTCAATGAGCAGTTCTTC. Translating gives CASSPALTSGGLNEQFF.

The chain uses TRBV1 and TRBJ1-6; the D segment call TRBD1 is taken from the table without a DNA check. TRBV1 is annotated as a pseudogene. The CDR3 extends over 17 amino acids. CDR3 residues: CTSSPGQGASYNSPLHF. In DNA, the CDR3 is TGCACCAGCAGCCCTGGACAGGGGGCAAGCTATAATTCACCCCTCCACTTT.

Here the CDR3 DNA reads TGTGCCAGCAGCGTAGCCCAGAGCGGGGTCACAGATACGCAGTATTTT. This encodes CASSVAQSGVTDTQYF. This chain links TRBV9 with TRBJ2-3, with 7 bases identical to TRBD2. CDR3 length: 16 amino acids. The ends lost 0 bases at V and 2 bases at J; junction bases unmatched: 6. Per germline, CDR1 SGDLS and CDR2 YYNGEE.

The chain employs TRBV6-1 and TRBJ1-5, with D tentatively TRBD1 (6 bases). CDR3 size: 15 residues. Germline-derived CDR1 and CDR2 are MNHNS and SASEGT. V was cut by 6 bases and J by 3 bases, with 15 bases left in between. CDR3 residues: CASRSDRKLNQPQHF. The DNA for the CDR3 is TGTGCCAGCAGGTCCGACAGGAAGCTCAATCAGCCCCAGCATTTT.

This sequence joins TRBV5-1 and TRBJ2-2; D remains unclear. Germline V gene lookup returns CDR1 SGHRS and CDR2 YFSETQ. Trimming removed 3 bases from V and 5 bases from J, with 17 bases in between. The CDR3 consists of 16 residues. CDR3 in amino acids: CASSSSAGGSTGELFF. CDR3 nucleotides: TGCGCCAGCAGCTCCTCGGCAGGTGGAAGTACCGGGGAGCTGTTTTTT.

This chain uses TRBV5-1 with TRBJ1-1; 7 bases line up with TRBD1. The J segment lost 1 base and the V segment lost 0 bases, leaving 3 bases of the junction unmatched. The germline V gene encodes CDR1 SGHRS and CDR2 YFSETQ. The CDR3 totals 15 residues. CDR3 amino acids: CASSLGPGGNTEAFF. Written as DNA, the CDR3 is TGCGCCAGCAGCTTGGGGCCAGGGGGGAACACTGAAGCTTTCTTT.

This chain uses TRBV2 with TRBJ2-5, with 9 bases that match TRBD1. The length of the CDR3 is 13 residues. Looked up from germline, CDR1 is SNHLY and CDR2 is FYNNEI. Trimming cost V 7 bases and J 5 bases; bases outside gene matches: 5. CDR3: CASTGTGIETQYF. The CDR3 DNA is TGTGCCAGCACCGGGACAGGGATCGAGACCCAGTACTTC.

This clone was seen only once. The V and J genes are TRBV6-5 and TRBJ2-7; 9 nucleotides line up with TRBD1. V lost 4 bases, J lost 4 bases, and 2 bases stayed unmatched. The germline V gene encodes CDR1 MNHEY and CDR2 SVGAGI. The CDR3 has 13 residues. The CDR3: CASSWGQGYEQYF. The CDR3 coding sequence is TGTGCCAGCAGTTGGGGACAGGGATACGAGCAGTACTTC.